The present T cell receptor beta chain was sequenced within a study of blood T cell repertoires in COVID-19. As for the study in general: The United States, Italy and Spain provided the acute and convalescent COVID-19 samples.

This CDR3 contains 15 residues. Germline V CDR1 and CDR2: PRHDT, FYEKMQ (reference sequence). The J segment lost 0 bases and the V segment lost 4 bases, leaving 5 bases of the junction unmatched. This table comes from immunoSEQ multiplex PCR, and its TCRdb copy is limited to in-frame clones, with some not included. The sample carries 430,000 or so clones, around 90% recorded once. Enrolled during active infection, Seattle patients were then followed longitudinally. The V and J genes are TRBV13 and TRBJ1-1; 7 bases line up with TRBD1. The specimen sequenced was peripheral blood. The TCR originated in a man younger than 35 with COVID-19, enrolled during active disease. The CDR3 nucleotides are TGTGCCAGCAGCTCGGGACAGTTCATGAACACTGAAGCTTTCTTT. Amino acid sequence: CASSSGQFMNTEAFF.